One T cell receptor (beta chain) is described in this entry. This entry comes from a study of blood T cell repertoires in COVID-19. Measured with immunoSEQ multiplex PCR; TCRdb has only the in-frame clones, and not every one. Counted here are some 200,000 clones, approximately 89% occurring once; the ten biggest clones make up less than 0.85%. The ends were cut back, 4 bases at V and 2 bases at J, with 24 bases in the middle. Germline V gene lookup returns CDR1 SGHAT and CDR2 FQNNGV. The CDR3 extends over 18 amino acids. The rearrangement links TRBV11-2 to TRBJ2-7; D may be TRBD2 (7 bases). Specimen: PBMCs or T cells enriched from blood (not recorded which). The source is a woman aged 18-30 years who had recovered from COVID-19. The CDR3 region is CASSSKGGPSHLPYEQYF. CDR3 nucleotide sequence: TGTGCCAGCAGCTCCAAGGGGGGGCCCAGTCATTTACCCTACGAGCAGTACTTC.